Reported below is one T cell receptor (beta chain). TCRdb re-called the RT-PCR reads through MiXCR, storing one row per CDR3 protein. The table lists 920,000 or so distinct CDR3 sequences, under 20% of them singletons. The sample belongs to a study of patients and donors after allogeneic stem cell transplantation. Material: blood, either unsorted or a sorted T cell fraction (not recorded which). This clonotype was obtained from a human donor who was either an allogeneic HSCT recipient or a stem cell or donor lymphocyte infusion donor (not recorded which). It is not recorded whose cells these are; they may come from a transplant donor.

As DNA, the CDR3 is TGTGCCAGCAGCCACGAACCGCTCGGAGCTTTCTTT. Translated: CASSHEPLGAFF. V usage is TRBV3-1 and J usage is TRBJ1-1; D uncertain. The V gene lost 3 bases and the J gene lost 10 bases, with 12 bases spanning the gap. The CDR3 covers 12 residues. Germline-derived CDR1 and CDR2 are LGHDT and YNNKEL (reference sequence).